This T cell receptor (beta chain) was identified in a study of blood T cell repertoires in COVID-19. Clones were read by immunoSEQ multiplex PCR, and TCRdb kept only the in-frame ones, dropping some. The sample yields roughly 150,000 clones, over 75% seen once. The sample was peripheral blood. The TCR sequence derives from a woman aged 50 to 60 with acute or convalescent COVID-19.

This CDR3 is CASSLGGGLYEQYF. CDR3 in DNA: TGTGCCAGCAGCTTGGGCGGGGGGTTGTACGAGCAGTACTTC. V usage is TRBV5-4 and J usage is TRBJ2-7, with 8 bases matching TRBD2. CDR3 size: 14 residues. Losses at the gene ends were 0 bases for V and 4 bases for J; bases not matched to a gene: 3. From germline, CDR1 is SGHNT and CDR2 YYREEE (reference sequence).